This passage covers 20 T cell receptor beta chains from one sample sequenced in a study of OX40 agonist ivuxolimab in advanced cancers. Repertoires were generated with immunoSEQ multiplex PCR, while TCRdb's copy carries only in-frame clones and drops some. The profile shows approximately 53,000 clones, roughly 93% of them singletons. This specimen consisted of CD4+ or CD8+ T cells sorted from blood, obtained in a trial of the OX40 agonist ivuxolimab. Every receptor here comes from an adult with an advanced solid tumor such as melanoma, head and neck, liver or kidney cancer.

The rearrangement uses TRBV15 and TRBJ1-2, with a tentative D call TRBD1 (6 bases). The CDR3 extends over 15 amino acids. From germline, CDR1 is LNHNV and CDR2 YYDKDF (reference sequence). The germline V and J ends were trimmed by 0 bases and 3 bases, with 11 bases remaining between them. CDR3 in amino acids: CATSRDRTAYYGYTF. The CDR3 DNA reads TGTGCCACCAGCAGAGATAGGACAGCCTACTATGGCTACACCTTC.

This rearrangement joins TRBV25-1 to TRBJ2-5, with TRBD1 matching over 11 bases. Germline assignment: CDR1 MGHDK and CDR2 SYGVNS. The CDR3 covers 14 residues. The junction had 7 bases not matched to a gene; V was cut back by 8 bases and J by 5 bases. CDR3 coding DNA: TGTGCCAGCGCGGGACAGGGGGTTTCGGAGACCCAGTACTTC. Translating gives CASAGQGVSETQYF.

The rearrangement joins TRBV7-9 to TRBJ2-7; D unresolved. This CDR3 comprises 14 residues. Germline V CDR1 and CDR2: SEHNR, FQNEAQ (reference sequence). Between the trimmed V and J ends, which lost 7 bases and 3 bases, there was a span of 16 bases. CDR3: CASTDDGLVYEQYF. The CDR3 DNA sequence: TGTGCCAGCACCGACGACGGCCTAGTCTACGAGCAGTACTTC. The full variable domain, with the rest looked up from reference TRBV7-9 and TRBJ2-7, is DTGVSQNPRHKITKRGQNVTFRCDPISEHNRLYWYRQTLGQGPEFLTYFQNEAQLEKSRLLSDRFSAERPKGSFSTLEIQRTEQGDSAMYLCASTDDGLVYEQYFGPGTRLTVT.

The chain employs TRBV9 and TRBJ2-7, with D perhaps matching TRBD2 (6 bases). Germline loops: CDR1 SGDLS, CDR2 YYNGEE. Deletions cut 0 bases from V and 3 bases from J, with 13 bases between. The CDR3 covers 15 residues. DNA for the CDR3: TGTGCCAGCAGCGTAGGGGGACTGGTGATCTACGAGCAGTACTTC. Translated, it gives CASSVGGLVIYEQYF.

The chain links TRBV28 to TRBJ2-7, with 13 bases that match TRBD2. Per the germline V gene, CDR1 is MDHEN and CDR2 is SYDVKM. The CDR3 covers 17 residues. Trimming took 6 bases from V and 0 from J; bases not matched to a gene: 8. The CDR3 sequence is CASRNYRTSGSSYEQYF. The CDR3 coding sequence is TGTGCCAGCAGAAACTATCGGACTAGCGGGAGCTCCTACGAGCAGTACTTC.

This clone was detected only a few times. The chain recombines TRBV6-6 with TRBJ2-1; D not resolved. This CDR3 spans 13 amino acids. V was cut by 5 bases and J by 9 bases, with 14 bases left in between. Germline V lookup: CDR1 MNHNY, CDR2 SVGAGI (reference sequence). DNA of the CDR3: TGTGCCAGCAGTCTGGGGTCGTCTGGTGAGCAGTTCTTC. It encodes CASSLGSSGEQFF.

The chain employs TRBV19 and TRBJ2-7; 11 nucleotides line up with TRBD2. Trimming at V came to 6 bases and at J to 0 bases, leaving 16 bases not matched to a gene. The V gene's germline CDR1 is LNHDA and CDR2 SQIVND (reference sequence). This CDR3 is built from 19 residues. The CDR3 loop is CASSTSLGLAGGPSYEQYF. In DNA form, the CDR3 reads TGTGCCAGTAGCACGTCCCTCGGACTAGCGGGCGGGCCCTCCTACGAGCAGTACTTC.

The rearrangement links TRBV19 to TRBJ1-3; 8 positions agree with TRBD1. V gave up 8 bases and J gave up 1 base; unmatched junction bases: 10. Germline loops: CDR1 LNHDA, CDR2 SQIVND (reference sequence). This CDR3 region has 16 residues. The CDR3 DNA sequence: TGTGCCAGTGTGGACAGGGCGAGTTCGTCTGGAAACACCATATATTTT. Its translation: CASVDRASSSGNTIYF.

V gene TRBV10-1 combines with J gene TRBJ2-3, with no clear D. The V end lost 3 bases, the J end lost 3 bases, and 13 bases lay between the germline ends. Germline V gene data show CDR1 as WNHNN and CDR2 as SYGVQD (reference sequence). The CDR3 runs to 15 residues. The CDR3 here is CASSEDPFGTDTQYF. The CDR3 region has the DNA TGCGCCAGCAGTGAAGACCCGTTCGGGACAGATACGCAGTATTTT.

This chain joins TRBV28 and TRBJ2-1, with 8 bases that match TRBD1. The CDR3 is 14 residues long. Germline V gene sequence: CDR1 MDHEN, CDR2 SYDVKM. Trimming took 10 bases from V and 3 from J; bases not matched to a gene: 8. The CDR3 sequence is CATLRGTGYNEQFF. CDR3 coding DNA: TGTGCCACCCTCCGGGGGACAGGCTACAATGAGCAGTTCTTC.

This rearrangement joins TRBV28 to TRBJ2-7; D is unresolved. Germline V gene lookup returns CDR1 MDHEN and CDR2 SYDVKM. V lost 2 bases to trimming and J lost 4 bases, with 3 bases between them. The CDR3 has 11 amino acids. CDR3 protein: CASSLGYEQYF. The DNA of the CDR3 is TGTGCCAGCAGTTTAGGGTACGAGCAGTACTTC. The entire variable domain, with the rest obtained from reference TRBV28 and TRBJ2-7, is as follows: DVKVTQSSRYLVKRTGEKVFLECVQDMDHENMFWYRQDPGLGLRLIYFSYDVKMKEKGDIPEGYSVSREKKERFSLILESASTNQTSMYLCASSLGYEQYFGPGTRLTVT.

The chain couples TRBV9 to TRBJ2-5; the D gene is possibly TRBD2 (5 bases). The CDR3 is 15 residues long. Germline lookup yields CDR1 SGDLS and CDR2 YYNGEE. The V end lost 1 base, the J end lost 5 bases, and 15 bases lay between the germline ends. The CDR3 coding sequence is TGTGCCAGCAGCGTACTCGGGCAGACGGGGGAGACCCAGTACTTC. Translated: CASSVLGQTGETQYF.

The chain combines TRBV7-9 with TRBJ2-3; possibly TRBD1 or TRBD2 for D (5 bases each). The CDR3 has 13 residues. The germline V gene encodes CDR1 SEHNR and CDR2 FQNEAQ (reference sequence). The V gene lost 1 base and the J gene lost 6 bases, with 8 bases spanning the gap. This CDR3 reads CASSLVEGDTQYF. The CDR3 region has the DNA TGTGCCAGCAGCTTAGTTGAGGGGGATACGCAGTATTTT. The variable domain in full, completed from reference TRBV7-9 and TRBJ2-3, reads DTGVSQNPRHKITKRGQNVTFRCDPISEHNRLYWYRQTLGQGPEFLTYFQNEAQLEKSRLLSDRFSAERPKGSFSTLEIQRTEQGDSAMYLCASSLVEGDTQYFGPGTRLTVL.

In DNA, the CDR3 is TGTGCCAGCTCACCGTCCGGGACAGGGGGAGTAACGTACGGAAACACCATATATTTT. Its translation is CASSPSGTGGVTYGNTIYF. This sequence joins TRBV18 and TRBJ1-3, with 11 positions matching TRBD1. From germline, CDR1 is KGHSH and CDR2 LQKENI. The V gene end was trimmed by 3 bases and the J gene end by 4 bases; junction bases not matched to a gene: 14. This CDR3 comprises 19 residues.

A single count supports this clone. This chain joins TRBV5-4 and TRBJ2-2; 9 positions match TRBD2. Germline CDR1 SGHNT, CDR2 YYREEE (reference sequence). V gave up 7 bases and J gave up 2 bases; unmatched junction bases: 6. The CDR3 extends over 15 amino acids. The CDR3 here is CASGLAGTNTGELFF. The CDR3 nucleotides read TGTGCCAGCGGGCTAGCGGGAACTAACACCGGGGAGCTGTTTTTT. The full variable domain, in which reference TRBV5-4 and TRBJ2-2 provide the parts outside the CDR3, is ETGVTQSPTHLIKTRGQQVTLRCSSQSGHNTVSWYQQALGQGPQFIFQYYREEENGRGNFPPRFSGLQFPNYSSELNVNALELDDSALYLCASGLAGTNTGELFFGEGSRLTVL.

The genes are TRBV19 and TRBJ1-1, with unresolved D. The CDR3 is 13 residues long. V shed 5 bases and J shed 1 base, with 8 bases lying between them. Germline V lookup: CDR1 LNHDA, CDR2 SQIVND (reference sequence). Here the CDR3 reads CASSLTPNTEAFF. In nucleotides, the CDR3 is TGTGCCAGTAGTCTCACTCCGAACACTGAAGCTTTCTTT.

The chain has TRBV11-2 and TRBJ1-4; D unresolved. Between the trimmed V and J ends, which lost 2 bases and 3 bases, there was a span of 13 bases. The CDR3 sequence is 16 residues long. The germline gives CDR1 SGHAT, CDR2 FQNNGV. CDR3 protein: CASSLNRMAANEKLFF. In nucleotides, the CDR3 is TGTGCCAGCAGCTTAAATCGGATGGCGGCTAATGAAAAACTGTTTTTT.

The chain carries TRBV7-6 and TRBJ2-2; D is undetermined. V lost 2 bases, J lost 3 bases, and 10 bases lay in between. Germline V gives CDR1 SGHVS, CDR2 FNYEAQ. CDR3 length equals 15 residues. CDR3 in amino acids: CASSLTSYHTGELFF. DNA of the CDR3: TGTGCCAGCAGCTTAACCTCTTATCACACCGGGGAGCTGTTTTTT.

The chain recombines TRBV23-1 with TRBJ2-7, with 7 bases matching TRBD2. TRBV23-1 is identified as an open reading frame with a role that is uncertain. The CDR3 length is 17 residues. V was pared by 4 bases and J by 0 bases, with 12 bases of the junction left unmatched. In DNA, the CDR3 is TGCGCCAGCAGTCTTCCGACCAAACCGGGGGGCTCCTACGAGCAGTACTTC. Amino acid sequence: CASSLPTKPGGSYEQYF.

Comments on this clone: The same CDR3 also results from other DNA sequences found in this sample. This rearrangement joins TRBV11-2 to TRBJ2-1; D gene ambiguous. This CDR3 has 11 residues. Germline loops: CDR1 SGHAT, CDR2 FQNNGV. V was shortened by 1 base and J by 7 bases, with 2 bases between the two germline ends. The CDR3: CASSLGNEQFF. The CDR3 DNA sequence: TGTGCCAGCAGCTTAGGTAATGAGCAGTTCTTC.